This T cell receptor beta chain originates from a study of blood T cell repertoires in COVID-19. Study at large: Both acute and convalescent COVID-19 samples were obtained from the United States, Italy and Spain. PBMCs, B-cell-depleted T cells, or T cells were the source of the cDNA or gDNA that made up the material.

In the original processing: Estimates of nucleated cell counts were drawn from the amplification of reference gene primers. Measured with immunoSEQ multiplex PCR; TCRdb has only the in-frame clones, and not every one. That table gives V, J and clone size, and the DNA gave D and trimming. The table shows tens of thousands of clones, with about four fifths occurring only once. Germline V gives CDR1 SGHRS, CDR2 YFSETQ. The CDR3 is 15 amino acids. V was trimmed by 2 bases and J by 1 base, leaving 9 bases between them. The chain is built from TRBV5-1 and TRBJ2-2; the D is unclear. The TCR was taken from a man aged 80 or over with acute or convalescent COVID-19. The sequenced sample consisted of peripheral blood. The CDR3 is CASSLNSQNTGELFF. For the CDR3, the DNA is TGCGCCAGCAGCTTAAACAGCCAGAACACCGGGGAGCTGTTTTTT.